The rows below give T cell receptor beta chains drawn from one sample of a study of shared clonotypes between healthy human individuals. The table came from immunoSEQ multiplex PCR; TCRdb's copy has only in-frame clones and leaves some out. The data show 2 million to 3 million clones, roughly 93% seen once. The material sequenced was naive CD4+ T cells from PBMCs. These receptors were taken from a man aged 18 to 30 in good health. Some clones in this sample may be carry-over from other donors' samples. Each CDR3 is given with its conserved first and last residue. Fields, in order: V gene, clone size, J gene, D gene, CDR3 protein, CDR3 DNA. The D gene is left open where the match is weak. Clone size is given for some rows only: seen once, a few or many times, or a class if the clone is expanded.

TRBV2,once,TRBJ1-4,NA,CASEDSSYEKLFF,TGTGCCAGCGAGGATTCTTCTTATGAAAAACTGTTTTTT
TRBV27,few,TRBJ2-2,NA,CASSQGGTGELFF,TGTGCCAGCTCCCAGGGAGGCACCGGGGAGCTGTTTTTT
TRBV7-2,NA,TRBJ1-4,NA,CASSSPALFEKLFF,TGTGCCAGCAGCTCCCCGGCCCTTTTTGAAAAACTGTTTTTT
TRBV10-3,NA,TRBJ1-4,NA,CAISVAPEEKLFF,TGTGCCATCAGTGTGGCGCCGGAAGAAAAACTGTTTTTT
TRBV5-6,NA,TRBJ2-7,TRBD2,CASSLSGTSPYEQYF,TGTGCCAGCAGCTTGTCCGGGACTAGCCCTTACGAGCAGTACTTC
TRBV6-6,NA,TRBJ2-7,NA,CASSYSVGFLPYEQYF,TGTGCCAGCAGTTACTCAGTAGGGTTTCTGCCCTACGAGCAGTACTTC
TRBV18,NA,TRBJ1-1,NA,CASSPVPPAWDTEAFF,TGTGCCAGCTCACCAGTTCCCCCCGCATGGGACACTGAAGCTTTCTTT
TRBV5-1,once,TRBJ2-7,TRBD1,CASSRWDRGNEQYF,TGCGCCAGCAGCCGCTGGGACAGGGGAAACGAGCAGTACTTC
TRBV5-4,NA,TRBJ2-5,TRBD2,CASSLSTAGGETQYF,TGTGCCAGCAGCTTGTCGACGGCGGGAGGGGAGACCCAGTACTTC
TRBV7-2,NA,TRBJ1-1,NA,CASRQDWGSTEAFF,TGTGCCAGCAGACAGGACTGGGGGTCCACTGAAGCTTTCTTT
TRBV9,NA,TRBJ2-7,NA,CASSLASNSYEQYF,TGTGCCAGCAGCCTCGCCTCGAATTCCTACGAGCAGTACTTC
TRBV6-1,NA,TRBJ1-4,NA,CASSLLGGLNEKLFF,TGTGCCAGCAGCCTTTTGGGGGGACTCAATGAAAAACTGTTTTTT
TRBV7-2,once,TRBJ2-7,TRBD2,CASSWGTSGPYEQYF,TGTGCCAGCAGCTGGGGGACTAGCGGCCCCTACGAGCAGTACTTC
TRBV5-4,NA,TRBJ1-1,NA,CASSLDSGLGAFF,TGTGCCAGCAGCTTGGATAGCGGGCTGGGAGCTTTCTTT
TRBV10-1,NA,TRBJ2-1,NA,CASSDRLSAFNEQFF,TGCGCCAGCAGTGATAGACTATCGGCCTTCAATGAGCAGTTCTTC
TRBV5-1,NA,TRBJ2-5,TRBD2,CASSLVLAGVGETQYF,TGCGCCAGCAGCTTGGTCCTAGCGGGAGTGGGAGAGACCCAGTACTTC
TRBV28,NA,TRBJ2-1,NA,CASSVWAASSYNEQFF,TGTGCCAGCAGTGTATGGGCGGCGAGCTCCTACAATGAGCAGTTCTTC
TRBV7-3,NA,TRBJ2-3,TRBD2,CASSLGLTSGSTDTQYF,TGTGCCAGCAGCTTAGGGTTGACTAGCGGGAGTACAGATACGCAGTATTTT
TRBV7-3,NA,TRBJ2-1,TRBD1,CASSPRTGPRGYNEQFF,TGTGCCAGCAGCCCGAGGACAGGGCCAAGGGGGTACAATGAGCAGTTCTTC
TRBV11-2,NA,TRBJ2-7,TRBD2,CASSPGLAGSLEQYF,TGTGCCAGCAGCCCCGGACTAGCGGGCTCTTTGGAGCAGTACTTC
TRBV18,NA,TRBJ1-2,TRBD1,CASSPTGTATGYTF,TGTGCCAGCTCACCAACCGGGACAGCTACTGGCTACACCTTC
TRBV10-2,NA,TRBJ2-2,TRBD2,CASRELAGGVGELFF,TGCGCCAGCAGGGAACTAGCGGGAGGAGTCGGGGAGCTGTTTTTT
TRBV7-2,NA,TRBJ2-5,NA,CASSRAGLAIMGQETQYF,TGTGCCAGCAGCCGGGCGGGGCTAGCGATAATGGGCCAAGAGACCCAGTACTTC
TRBV6-1,NA,TRBJ2-3,NA,CASSERTGSDTDTQYF,TGTGCCAGCAGTGAACGCACGGGGTCCGACACAGATACGCAGTATTTT
TRBV5-4,NA,TRBJ1-1,NA,CASRWGESNTEAFF,TGTGCCAGCAGATGGGGAGAATCGAACACTGAAGCTTTCTTT
TRBV11-2,NA,TRBJ2-7,NA,CASSLRLGVGGPTYEQYF,TGTGCCAGCAGCTTAAGGCTTGGTGTTGGGGGGCCTACCTACGAGCAGTACTTC
TRBV28,NA,TRBJ1-1,TRBD1,CASSLQGAWMNTEAFF,TGTGCCAGCAGTCTACAGGGGGCTTGGATGAACACTGAAGCTTTCTTT
TRBV27,NA,TRBJ1-4,NA,CASSPTGFGEKLFF,TGTGCCAGCAGTCCAACAGGGTTTGGTGAAAAACTGTTTTTT
TRBV2,NA,TRBJ2-1,TRBD2,CASRARYLAGGTGGEQFF,TGTGCCAGCAGGGCCCGGTATTTAGCGGGAGGAACCGGAGGAGAGCAGTTCTTC
TRBV28,NA,TRBJ2-4,NA,CASRVSGAKNIQYF,TGTGCCAGCAGGGTATCGGGAGCCAAAAACATTCAGTACTTC
TRBV6-5,NA,TRBJ2-1,TRBD1,CASSYQGASYNEQFF,TGTGCCAGCAGTTACCAGGGGGCATCCTACAATGAGCAGTTCTTC
TRBV5-6,NA,TRBJ2-7,NA,CASSSTGARTWDEQYF,TGTGCCAGCAGCTCGACTGGTGCTAGGACCTGGGACGAGCAGTACTTC
TRBV11-3,NA,TRBJ2-5,NA,CASSLGLQETQYF,TGTGCCAGCAGCTTAGGACTCCAAGAGACCCAGTACTTC
TRBV29-1,NA,TRBJ2-5,NA,CSVERRGLQGETQYF,TGCAGCGTTGAAAGGAGGGGTTTACAAGGGGAGACCCAGTACTTC
TRBV5-1,few,TRBJ2-7,TRBD1,CASSLGQGGYEQYF,TGCGCCAGCAGCTTGGGACAGGGCGGCTACGAGCAGTACTTC
TRBV28,NA,TRBJ2-7,TRBD2,CASSLPGGSYEQYF,TGTGCCAGCAGCCTCCCGGGGGGCTCCTACGAGCAGTACTTC
TRBV19,NA,TRBJ2-3,TRBD2,CASSTGLAGVDTQYF,TGTGCCAGTAGTACCGGACTAGCGGGAGTGGATACGCAGTATTTT
TRBV5-4,NA,TRBJ2-7,TRBD1,CASSRSPGQGYEQYF,TGTGCCAGCAGCCGATCACCTGGACAGGGGTACGAGCAGTACTTC
TRBV30,NA,TRBJ1-6,NA,CAWSGNRVRNSPLHF,TGTGCCTGGAGTGGGAACAGGGTCCGGAATTCACCCCTCCACTTT
TRBV6-4,NA,TRBJ2-6,NA,CASSDAPWAAYSSGANVLTF,TGTGCCAGCAGTGACGCCCCCTGGGCGGCTTATAGCTCTGGGGCCAACGTCCTGACTTTC
TRBV28,NA,TRBJ2-7,TRBD1,CASSSPGQTPYEQYF,TGTGCCAGCAGTTCCCCGGGACAGACACCCTACGAGCAGTACTTC
TRBV19,once,TRBJ1-4,TRBD1,CASIDRATNEKLFF,TGTGCCAGTATCGACAGGGCGACTAATGAAAAACTGTTTTTT
TRBV4-1,NA,TRBJ2-1,TRBD1,CASSPGTGRSYNEQFF,TGCGCCAGCAGCCCTGGGACAGGCCGCTCCTACAATGAGCAGTTCTTC
TRBV5-1,NA,TRBJ2-7,NA,CASSLGWARLHEQYF,TGCGCCAGCAGCTTGGGGTGGGCCCGCTTACACGAGCAGTACTTC
TRBV5-1,NA,TRBJ1-1,NA,CASRNQASVGNTEAFF,TGCGCCAGCAGAAACCAGGCTTCGGTCGGGAACACTGAAGCTTTCTTT
TRBV28,NA,TRBJ2-4,NA,CASTGTGLAKNIQYF,TGTGCCAGCACCGGTACCGGGCTAGCCAAAAACATTCAGTACTTC
TRBV7-3,NA,TRBJ2-1,TRBD2,CASSPRLADNEQFF,TGTGCCAGCAGCCCCCGACTAGCAGACAATGAGCAGTTCTTC
TRBV28,NA,TRBJ2-3,NA,CASSFPARGSADTQYF,TGTGCCAGCAGTTTCCCGGCTAGGGGGTCAGCAGATACGCAGTATTTT